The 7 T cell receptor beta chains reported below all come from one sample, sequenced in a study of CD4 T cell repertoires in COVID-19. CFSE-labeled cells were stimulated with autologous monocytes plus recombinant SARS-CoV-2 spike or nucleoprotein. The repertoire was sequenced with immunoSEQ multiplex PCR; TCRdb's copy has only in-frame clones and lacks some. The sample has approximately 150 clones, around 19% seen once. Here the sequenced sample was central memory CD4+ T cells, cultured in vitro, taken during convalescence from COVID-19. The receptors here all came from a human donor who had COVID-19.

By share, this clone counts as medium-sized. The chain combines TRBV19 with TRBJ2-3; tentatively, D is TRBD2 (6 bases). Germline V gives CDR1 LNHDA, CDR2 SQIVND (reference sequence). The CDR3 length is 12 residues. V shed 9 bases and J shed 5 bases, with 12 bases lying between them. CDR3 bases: TGTGCCAGCGGGAGAGCTGAAGATACGCAGTATTTT. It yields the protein CASGRAEDTQYF.

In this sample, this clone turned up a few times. The chain's CDR3 is CASSLVRTASTDTQYF. In nucleotides, the CDR3 is TGCGCCAGCAGCTTGGTTCGGACCGCTAGCACAGATACGCAGTATTTT. The J gene is TRBJ2-3, the V gene TRBV5-1; D not resolved. Germline loops: CDR1 SGHRS, CDR2 YFSETQ. This CDR3 region has 16 residues. Trimming took 0 bases from V and 0 from J, leaving 11 bases between them.

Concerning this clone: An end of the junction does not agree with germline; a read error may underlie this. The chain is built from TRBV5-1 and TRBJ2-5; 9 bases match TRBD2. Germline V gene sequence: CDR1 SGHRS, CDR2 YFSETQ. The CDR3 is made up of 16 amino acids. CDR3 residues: CASCLGGGGAGETQYF. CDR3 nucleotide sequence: TGCGCCAGCTGCTTGGGCGGCGGGGGGGCGGGAGAGACCCAGTACTTC.

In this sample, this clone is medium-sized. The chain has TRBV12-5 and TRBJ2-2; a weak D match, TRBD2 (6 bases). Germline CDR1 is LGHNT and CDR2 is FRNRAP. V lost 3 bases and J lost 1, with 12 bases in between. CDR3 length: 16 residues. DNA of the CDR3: TGTGCTAGTGGTTTAGGGCAGGGAGGGAACACCGGGGAGCTGTTTTTT. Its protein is CASGLGQGGNTGELFF.

CDR3 amino acids: CASSPHPSSYNEQFF. CDR3 DNA sequence: TGTGCCAGCAGTCCCCACCCTAGCTCCTACAATGAGCAGTTCTTC. The rearrangement joins TRBV28 to TRBJ2-1; no reliable D call. The germline V gene encodes CDR1 MDHEN and CDR2 SYDVKM. CDR3 length: 15 residues. Deletions cut 5 bases from V and 0 bases from J, with 11 bases between.

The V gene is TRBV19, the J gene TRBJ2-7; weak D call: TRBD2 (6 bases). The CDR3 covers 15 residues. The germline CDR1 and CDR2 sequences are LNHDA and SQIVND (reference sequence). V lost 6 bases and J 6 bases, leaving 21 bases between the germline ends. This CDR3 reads CASSRREGDFGEQYF. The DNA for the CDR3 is TGTGCCAGTAGCCGGAGGGAAGGTGATTTTGGCGAGCAGTACTTC. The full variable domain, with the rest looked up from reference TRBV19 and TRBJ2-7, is DGGITQSPKYLFRKEGQNVTLSCEQNLNHDAMYWYRQDPGQGLRLIYYSQIVNDFQKGDIAEGYSVSREKKESFPLTVTSAQKNPTAFYLCASSRREGDFGEQYFGPGTRLTVT.

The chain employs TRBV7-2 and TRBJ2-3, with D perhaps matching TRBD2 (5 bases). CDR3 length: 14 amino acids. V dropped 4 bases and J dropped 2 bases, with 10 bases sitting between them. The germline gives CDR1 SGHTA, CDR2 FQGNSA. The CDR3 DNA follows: TGTGCCAGCAGCTCAGAGCGGTCCACAGATACGCAGTATTTT. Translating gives CASSSERSTDTQYF.